This note documents a single TCR beta chain sequence. Its antigen has not been determined. No clone much larger than this one lies a single base away; base qualities are absent. CD8 naive samples were CD45RO-negative cells positively selected for CCR7, giving a CD45RA+CCR7+ population that excluded TemRA cells. The donors were healthy, HIV-negative adults who had no recently reported acute infections or vaccinations. All donors were Caucasian adults living in Nashville, Tennessee, USA. Blood was obtained by leukapheresis, after which PBMCs were separated by Ficoll-Histopaque density gradient centrifugation and cryopreserved in liquid nitrogen vapor phase. Analytical flow cytometry was used to check the purity and quantity of each magnetically sorted T cell population. From each sorted fraction, genomic DNA was isolated and quantified by UV absorbance on a Nanodrop 2000c. Using the deep immunoSEQ assay, TCR CDR3 regions were amplified from genomic DNA by multiplex PCR. Genomic DNA extracted from each cell subset was distributed evenly over all wells of several immunoSEQ 96-well plates, and each plate served as one replicate. For sorted subsets, roughly 0.2 ug genomic DNA, equal to 30,000 to 35,000 T cell genomes, was loaded into each replicate PCR. The purified libraries were quantified using a Qubit 3.0 fluorometer, sized with a Bioanalyzer 2100, and then quantified again using the KAPA Library Quantification kit. Every immunoSEQ 96-well plate was sequenced on a separate single-read 150-cycle Illumina NextSeq 550 flow cell. The authors' analysis ran thus. The immunoSEQ output contained only junctional sequences without quality scores, so filtering could not match that applied to full-length reads. Sequences were annotated with PyIR, a Python wrapper for IgBLAST v1.9, using IMGT germline references to assign V/J genes and CDR3. Reads with weak V/J assignments (E-value above 1e-6), missing CDR3, stop codons, out-of-frame junctions, or ambiguous translated residues were removed. V3J clonotypes were defined as sequences sharing the same inferred V gene, J gene, and CDR3 amino acid sequence. Percentage overlap between repertoires was computed as shared unique clonotypes divided by the size of the smaller repertoire. Repertoire richness was assessed with RTK rarefaction, the Chao1 estimator, and Recon v2.1 estimates of unobserved clonotypes. For all TCRbeta clonotypes obtained by the gDNA method from several donors, generation probabilities were computed with OLGA. TCRdb holds this immuneACCESS table with in-frame rearrangements only. Some clones are missing; in checked studies, unresolved V genes explain under half, and the rest has no known cause. V and J calls and clone size are as listed in that table; D and trimming were resolved from the DNA. A total of approximately 810,000 clones appear in this sample, 80% to 95% of them only once. The ten largest clones take up approximately 25% of the sample.

The germline V gene (reference sequence) supplies CDR1 SGHNT and CDR2 YYREEE. Spanning cysteine to phenylalanine, the CDR3 consists of 14 amino acids. Solely the CDR3 DNA is kept, with 42 bases framed from the first base. V is cut back by 3 bases and J by 3 bases, with 2 bases in the junction unmatched. This sample is part of a study of shared clonotypes between healthy human individuals (dated by TCRdb to the early 2020s). For the study in its entirety: A couple of women and a few men aged 18 to 49 years were included in the cohort. Per donor, three plates each were used for CD4 naive and CD4 memory, two for CD8 naive, and one for CD8 memory. Blood TCR repertoires of 5 or 6 healthy adults were deeply sequenced to estimate repertoire size and the extent of clonotype sharing between individuals. Different laboratories and diverse techniques were used to prepare libraries and sequence TCR repertoires, to increase sequencing depth and limit assay-specific biases. Each donor's leukapheresis produced roughly between roughly 0.85 and 10 billion PBMCs.

Results and caveats for the whole study, not just this receptor: Sharing across four donors was observed for around 5% of naive CD4, 3% to 3.5% of naive CD8, about 2.3% of memory CD4, and around 0.44% of memory CD8 clonotypes. Naive subsets generally had larger estimated clonotype richness than memory subsets. Compared with non-shared clonotypes, clonotypes shared by all four sorted-subset donors had higher generation probabilities. Based on pairwise subsampling, the degree of clonotype sharing among donors was expected to be affected by sequencing depth. Sampling was restricted to blood, and TCR repertoires in tissues likely differ from the TCR repertoires found in blood. Even with the large sequencing depth, rarefaction of the sorted-subset datasets indicated that sequencing was incomplete. The genetic and exposure-history diversity represented was limited by the small number of donors.

Input material: naive CD8+ T cells sorted from blood. Read against the paper, the sample's cell subset or site label means: CD45RA+CCR7+. The chain links TRBV5-4 with TRBJ1-1; TRBD1 aligns with 10 central bases. The sequence derives from a man aged 25 to 45 in good health. The nucleotide sequence is TGTGCCAGCAGCTGGGGACAGGGGTACACTGAAGCTTTCTTT. This sequence encodes CASSWGQGYTEAFF. The full variable domain, completed from the reference TRBV5-4 and TRBJ1-1 proteins outside the CDR3, reads ETGVTQSPTHLIKTRGQQVTLRCSSQSGHNTVSWYQQALGQGPQFIFQYYREEENGRGNFPPRFSGLQFPNYSSELNVNALELDDSALYLCASSWGQGYTEAFFGQGTRLTVV.